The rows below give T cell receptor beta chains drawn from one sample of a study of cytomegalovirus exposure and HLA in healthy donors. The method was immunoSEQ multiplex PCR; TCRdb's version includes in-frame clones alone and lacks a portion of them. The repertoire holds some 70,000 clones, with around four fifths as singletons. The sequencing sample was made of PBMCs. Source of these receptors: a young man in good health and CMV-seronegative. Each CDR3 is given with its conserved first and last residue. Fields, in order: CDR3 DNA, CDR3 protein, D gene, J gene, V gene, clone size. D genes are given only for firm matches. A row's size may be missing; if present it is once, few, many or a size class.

TGTGCCAGCAGCGAGTTAGCGTTCACAGATACGCAGTATTTT | CASSELAFTDTQYF | . | TRBJ2-3 | TRBV9 | .
TGTGCCAGCAGCCAGGGGGGCGGCTACACCTTC | CASSQGGGYTF | TRBD1 | TRBJ1-2 | TRBV7-2 | .
TGTGCCTGGAGCCCTCGGCTAGCCGAGACCCAGTACTTC | CAWSPRLAETQYF | . | TRBJ2-5 | TRBV30 | .
TGTGCCAGCAGCTTGGGGACTAGTGCGAACACCGGGGAGCTGTTTTTT | CASSLGTSANTGELFF | TRBD2 | TRBJ2-2 | TRBV11-3 | .
TGTGCCAGCAGCGTAAACCCCCGGGACAGGGAGGGCACCGGGGAGCTGTTTTTT | CASSVNPRDREGTGELFF | TRBD1 | TRBJ2-2 | TRBV9 | .
TGCGCCAGCAGCCCATTCCGACCGCCGGGTAACGTCGTCCAAGAGACCCAGTACTTC | CASSPFRPPGNVVQETQYF | . | TRBJ2-5 | TRBV4-1 | .
TGTGCCAGTAGTGAGGACAGGGACACTGAAGCTTTCTTT | CASSEDRDTEAFF | TRBD1 | TRBJ1-1 | TRBV19 | .
TGTGCCAGCAGGGGGGGAAAGGGACTTGATGAAAAACTGTTTTTT | CASRGGKGLDEKLFF | . | TRBJ1-4 | TRBV6-1 | .
TGTGCCATACAGGGACTAGAGGGGAATGAGCAGTTCTTC | CAIQGLEGNEQFF | TRBD2 | TRBJ2-1 | TRBV10-3 | many
TGTGCCAGCGGGCGGGGGGCGACGGTTGGCAATGAGCAGTTCTTC | CASGRGATVGNEQFF | TRBD2 | TRBJ2-1 | TRBV2 | .
TGCGCCAGCAGCCCTGATGCCAGGGGAGGGAGCAATCAGCCCCAGCATTTT | CASSPDARGGSNQPQHF | . | TRBJ1-5 | TRBV4-3 | .
TGTGCCACCAGCAGAGGGGTTGCTGGGAGCGGTGAGCAGTTCTTC | CATSRGVAGSGEQFF | . | TRBJ2-1 | TRBV15 | .
TGTGCCATCAGTGAGTCGGGACAGGGGGCCTCTTTTCATAGCGAAGCTTTCTTT | CAISESGQGASFHSEAFF | TRBD1 | TRBJ1-1 | TRBV10-3 | .
TGCGCCAGCAGCCCGTCTCCTTGGGGAGAAAACTACGAGCAGTACTTC | CASSPSPWGENYEQYF | . | TRBJ2-7 | TRBV4-3 | .
TGCAGCGTTCCGGGAGGCTATGGCTACACCTTC | CSVPGGYGYTF | . | TRBJ1-2 | TRBV29-1 | .
TGCGCCAGCAGTCGTGAGGGCTCCACTGAAAAACTGTTTTTT | CASSREGSTEKLFF | . | TRBJ1-4 | TRBV5-1 | .
TGTGCCAGCAGCCGCTCACAAGCGGCCTACAATGAGCAGTTCTTC | CASSRSQAAYNEQFF | . | TRBJ2-1 | TRBV27 | once